These 32 T cell receptor beta chains were sequenced from one sample in a study of CD8 T cells in Susac syndrome. RNA in amounts of roughly 0.5 to 1 ug was reverse transcribed with random hexamers. From the immunoSEQ multiplex PCR reads, TCRdb called clonotypes with MiXCR, one entry per CDR3 protein. The sample contains 160,000 or so distinct CDR3 sequences, approximately 95% of which appear only once. The source material was CD4+ T cells from PBMCs. These TCRs come from a human donor with Susac syndrome.

This rearrangement joins TRBV15 to TRBJ1-2; D not resolved. This CDR3 is built from 15 residues. V lost 0 bases to trimming and J lost 8 bases, with 16 bases between them. Germline CDR1 LNHNV, CDR2 YYDKDF (reference sequence). This chain's CDR3 is CATSRDLGGPAGYTF. CDR3 in DNA: TGTGCCACCAGCAGAGATCTGGGTGGGCCGGCGGGCTACACCTTC.

This rearrangement joins TRBV4-2 to TRBJ2-7, with 12 bases lining up with TRBD2. Germline assignment: CDR1 LGHNA and CDR2 YNFKEQ. V trimming: 4 bases; J trimming: 5 bases; junction bases outside the gene matches: 15. The CDR3 is 18 residues long. CDR3 protein: CASSPLVPSGGAVHEQYF. Written as DNA, the CDR3 is TGTGCCAGCAGCCCCCTAGTTCCTAGCGGGGGGGCTGTCCACGAGCAGTACTTC.

The chain recombines TRBV6-4 with TRBJ1-1; D is uncertain. The CDR3 spans 13 residues. V lost 4 bases and J lost 1, with 7 bases in between. Germline V gene sequence: CDR1 MRHNA, CDR2 SNTAGT. CDR3 bases: TGTGCCAGCAGTGTAGACGGGAACACTGAAGCTTTCTTT. The encoded protein is CASSVDGNTEAFF.

This rearrangement joins TRBV15 to TRBJ1-1; D ambiguous. This CDR3 spans 15 amino acids. Between the trimmed V and J ends, which lost 0 bases and 0 bases, there was a span of 8 bases. Germline V gene sequence: CDR1 LNHNV, CDR2 YYDKDF (reference sequence). The DNA of the CDR3 is TGTGCCACCAGCAGAGAGGGTCTGGTGAACACTGAAGCTTTCTTT. Protein sequence: CATSREGLVNTEAFF.

J is TRBJ2-5 and V is TRBV7-9; D is perhaps TRBD1 or TRBD2 (6 bases each). CDR3 length equals 14 residues. Trimming shortened V by 5 bases and J by 5 bases, and 15 bases separated the two germline ends. Looked up from germline, CDR1 is SEHNR and CDR2 is FQNEAQ (reference sequence). The CDR3 sequence is CASSPGAPGETQYF. CDR3 nucleotide sequence: TGTGCCAGCAGCCCGGGGGCTCCGGGGGAGACCCAGTACTTC.

The V and J genes are TRBV2 and TRBJ2-1; D is unresolved. The CDR3 length is 13 residues. The V end was cut by 6 bases, the J end by 6 bases, with 12 bases between. Per the germline V gene, CDR1 is SNHLY and CDR2 is FYNNEI. In DNA form, the CDR3 reads TGTGCCAGCAGGCAGGCTAGAAGCAATGAGCAGTTCTTC. This sequence encodes CASRQARSNEQFF.

V is TRBV4-3 and J is TRBJ2-6, with a weak D call TRBD1 (6 bases). Per germline, CDR1 LGHNA and CDR2 YSLEER. The CDR3 contains 17 residues. V lost 1 base, J lost 4 bases, and 14 bases lay in between. The CDR3 DNA reads TGCGCCAGCAGCCAAGGACCGCCAGGGGTCGGGGCCAACGTCCTGACTTTC. It specifies CASSQGPPGVGANVLTF.

In this sample, this clonotype turned up once. The rearrangement links TRBV4-1 to TRBJ2-3; TRBD2 might be the D (5 bases). CDR1 and CDR2 from the germline V gene are MGHRA and YSYEKL. The V end lost 0 bases, the J end lost 4 bases, and 17 bases lay between the germline ends. This CDR3 region has 17 residues. The CDR3 DNA follows: TGCGCCAGCAGCCAAGATCTGACGGGGATGGCTGCAGATACGCAGTATTTT. Translating gives CASSQDLTGMAADTQYF.

This clonotype was seen a single time. CDR3: CASGSGTDTGELFF. For the CDR3, the DNA is TGTGCCAGCGGTAGCGGGACAGACACCGGGGAGCTGTTTTTT. The rearrangement joins TRBV2 to TRBJ2-2; TRBD2 might be the D (8 bases). V lost 8 bases to trimming and J lost 3 bases, with 13 bases between them. Per germline, CDR1 SNHLY and CDR2 FYNNEI. This CDR3 spans 14 amino acids.

This clonotype showed up just once. The chain has TRBV7-9 and TRBJ1-1; D not resolved. The germline V and J ends were trimmed by 5 bases and 8 bases, with 12 bases remaining between them. The CDR3 length is 12 residues. The germline gives CDR1 SEHNR, CDR2 FQNEAQ (reference sequence). This CDR3 reads CASSPLPGEAFF. CDR3 nucleotides: TGTGCCAGCAGCCCCCTGCCGGGGGAAGCTTTCTTT.

The V call is TRBV20-1, the J call TRBJ1-1; 8 nucleotides agree with TRBD1. CDR1 DFQATT and CDR2 SNEGSKA come from the germline V gene (reference sequence). The ends lost 6 bases at V and 4 bases at J; junction bases unmatched: 7. The CDR3 has 13 amino acids. The CDR3 nucleotides read TGCAGTGCACCACGGACAGGGCCCACTGAAGCTTTCTTT. Translating it yields CSAPRTGPTEAFF.

The V and J genes are TRBV20-1 and TRBJ1-1; D might be TRBD1 (6 bases). The CDR3 has 10 residues. The germline V gene has CDR1 DFQATT and CDR2 SNEGSKA (reference sequence). The V and J ends lost 5 bases and 11 bases respectively, with 12 bases between them. The CDR3 sequence is CSAPQGTAFF. Here the CDR3 DNA reads TGCAGTGCTCCACAGGGTACGGCTTTCTTT.

The gene calls are TRBV20-1 and TRBJ2-5; 8 positions match TRBD2. Germline CDR1 is DFQATT and CDR2 is SNEGSKA (reference sequence). With V trimmed by 3 bases and J by 8 bases, 2 bases remained unmatched. There are 11 residues in the CDR3. CDR3 region: CSASGGVTQYF. Here the CDR3 DNA reads TGCAGTGCTAGCGGGGGGGTCACCCAGTACTTC.

The table lists this clonotype with a count of one. The V call is TRBV29-1, the J call TRBJ2-7; 9 nucleotides agree with TRBD1. Germline trimming cut 1 base from V and 4 bases from J; bases unmatched to any gene: 11. This CDR3 contains 16 residues. Looked up from germline, CDR1 is SQVTM and CDR2 is ANQGSEA. CDR3: CSVEGGPGTGLYEQYF. CDR3 nucleotides: TGCAGCGTTGAAGGAGGCCCTGGGACAGGGTTGTACGAGCAGTACTTC.

The chain combines TRBV3-1 with TRBJ2-7; 10 bases are shared with TRBD1. In germline, CDR1 is LGHDT, CDR2 YNNKEL (reference sequence). The CDR3 sequence is 16 residues long. After removal of 2 bases from V and 3 bases from J, the junction contained 7 bases not matched to a gene. The CDR3 protein is CASSQPPGTGVYEQYF. Here the CDR3 DNA reads TGTGCCAGCAGCCAACCACCCGGGACAGGGGTCTACGAGCAGTACTTC.

The genes are TRBV7-2 and TRBJ1-2, with D uncertain. The CDR3 has 12 residues. Looked up from germline, CDR1 is SGHTA and CDR2 is FQGNSA. Trimming stripped 4 bases from V and 4 bases from J, with 7 bases between. The CDR3 nucleotides are TGTGCCAGCAGCTCCGACACCTATGGCTACACCTTC. This translates into CASSSDTYGYTF.

V usage is TRBV9 and J usage is TRBJ2-5; D is possibly TRBD2 (5 bases). Trimming took off 4 bases at V and 3 bases at J, with 16 bases between the two ends. Germline CDR1 is SGDLS and CDR2 is YYNGEE. The CDR3 extends over 15 amino acids. DNA for the CDR3: TGTGCCAGCAGCCCTAATGTGGGAGCCGAAGAGACCCAGTACTTC. Protein: CASSPNVGAEETQYF.

The chain links TRBV20-1 to TRBJ1-1, with 7 bases fitting TRBD1. Looked up from germline, CDR1 is DFQATT and CDR2 is SNEGSKA (reference sequence). Trimming took 3 bases from V and 2 from J; bases not matched to a gene: 6. This CDR3 spans 14 amino acids. The CDR3 sequence is CSARKGQLNTEAFF. For the CDR3, the DNA is TGCAGTGCTAGGAAGGGACAGCTAAACACTGAAGCTTTCTTT.

The V and J genes are TRBV14 and TRBJ1-6; perhaps TRBD1 as D (5 bases). Germline loops: CDR1 SGHDN, CDR2 FVKESK. The germline V and J ends were trimmed by 4 bases and 5 bases, with 9 bases remaining between them. This CDR3 is 14 amino acids long. The CDR3 region is CASSRGGNNSPLHF. The CDR3 DNA reads as TGTGCCAGCAGCCGGGGGGGAAATAATTCACCCCTCCACTTT. Combining the CDR3 with reference TRBV14 and TRBJ1-6 gives the whole variable domain EAGVTQFPSHSVIEKGQTVTLRCDPISGHDNLYWYRRVMGKEIKFLLHFVKESKQDESGMPNNRFLAERTGGTYSTLKVQPAELEDSGVYFCASSRGGNNSPLHFGNGTRLTVT.

The DNA for the CDR3 is TGCAGTGCTAGCCCCCCCTCGGCAGGGGGCTACGAGCAGTACTTC. As protein: CSASPPSAGGYEQYF. The chain carries TRBV20-1 and TRBJ2-7, with 7 nucleotides matching TRBD1. Germline V lookup: CDR1 DFQATT, CDR2 SNEGSKA (reference sequence). The V and J ends lost 3 bases and 3 bases, in that order; junction bases with no gene match: 11. The CDR3 loop spans 15 amino acids.

V and J are TRBV9 and TRBJ2-1, with D perhaps assigned TRBD1 or TRBD2 (6 bases each). Trimming removed 0 bases at V and 9 bases at J, with 13 bases between. The CDR3 contains 14 residues. The germline V gene has CDR1 SGDLS and CDR2 YYNGEE. This CDR3 reads CASSVVTEGGEQFF. The CDR3 DNA reads TGTGCCAGCAGCGTAGTCACGGAGGGGGGTGAGCAGTTCTTC.

This sequence joins TRBV15 and TRBJ2-7; 11 nucleotides align to TRBD1. V shed 2 bases, J shed 2 bases, and the junction held 14 bases outside the gene matches. This CDR3 region has 19 residues. Germline CDR1 is LNHNV and CDR2 is YYDKDF (reference sequence). This chain's CDR3 is CATSRSWGAGQGAAYEQYF. In DNA, the CDR3 is TGTGCCACCAGCAGATCCTGGGGAGCCGGACAGGGGGCCGCCTACGAGCAGTACTTC. Drawing the rest from reference TRBV15 and TRBJ2-7, the complete variable domain is DAMVIQNPRYQVTQFGKPVTLSCSQTLNHNVMYWYQQKSSQAPKLLFHYYDKDFNNEADTPDNFQSRRPNTSFCFLDIRSPGLGDTAMYLCATSRSWGAGQGAAYEQYFGPGTRLTVT.

The chain employs TRBV29-1 and TRBJ1-2; no clear D gene. Germline assignment: CDR1 SQVTM and CDR2 ANQGSEA. Trimming pared 3 bases from V and 2 bases from J, leaving 16 bases between. The CDR3 has 15 residues. Written as DNA, the CDR3 is TGCAGCGTTGATTATCGTCGGGGATCCAACTATGGCTACACCTTC. Protein product: CSVDYRRGSNYGYTF. Full variable domain (outside the CDR3, taken from reference TRBV29-1 and TRBJ1-2): SAVISQKPSRDICQRGTSLTIQCQVDSQVTMMFWYRQQPGQSLTLIATANQGSEATYESGFVIDKFPISRPNLTFSTLTVSNMSPEDSSIYLCSVDYRRGSNYGYTFGSGTRLTVV.

J is TRBJ1-6 and V is TRBV7-3; D is possibly TRBD1 (6 bases). V lost 5 bases to trimming and J lost 10 bases, with 15 bases between them. This CDR3 region has 14 residues. The V gene's germline CDR1 is SGHTA and CDR2 FQGTGA. The CDR3 DNA reads TGTGCCAGCAGCACCTATCGACAGGAGTCACCCCTCCACTTT. This encodes CASSTYRQESPLHF.

The rearrangement links TRBV29-1 to TRBJ1-1; 8 bases match TRBD1. The trim removed 0 bases at V and 1 base at J, leaving 10 bases unmatched. CDR1 is SQVTM, CDR2 ANQGSEA, per germline. CDR3 length: 17 amino acids. The CDR3 sequence: CSVEDLHTGGRNTEAFF. For the CDR3, the DNA is TGCAGCGTTGAAGATCTCCATACAGGGGGAAGGAACACTGAAGCTTTCTTT. Based on the CDR3 plus reference TRBV29-1 and TRBJ1-1, the full variable domain is SAVISQKPSRDICQRGTSLTIQCQVDSQVTMMFWYRQQPGQSLTLIATANQGSEATYESGFVIDKFPISRPNLTFSTLTVSNMSPEDSSIYLCSVEDLHTGGRNTEAFFGQGTRLTVV.

V is TRBV12-5 and J is TRBJ2-3, with TRBD2 identical over 9 bases. This CDR3 is 15 amino acids long. CDR1 is LGHNT and CDR2 is FRNRAP in the germline V gene. J was trimmed by 2 bases and V by 4 bases; bases with no gene match: 4. The CDR3 loop is CASGSSGVLTDTQYF. As DNA, the CDR3 is TGTGCTAGTGGTTCTAGCGGGGTTCTCACAGATACGCAGTATTTT.

The chain combines TRBV6-5 with TRBJ2-7; a weak D match, TRBD1 (6 bases). The CDR3 consists of 15 residues. The V end lost 7 bases, the J end lost 3 bases, and 19 bases lay between the germline ends. Germline-derived CDR1 and CDR2 are MNHEY and SVGAGI. The CDR3 sequence is CASTTQGRGLYEQYF. CDR3 coding DNA: TGTGCCAGCACCACCCAGGGCAGGGGCCTCTACGAGCAGTACTTC.

This clonotype was recorded once. The V call is TRBV5-4, the J call TRBJ2-1, with no clear D. CDR1 is SGHNT and CDR2 is YYREEE in the germline V gene (reference sequence). The CDR3 contains 14 residues. Trimming cost V 5 bases and J 6 bases, with 15 bases left between them. CDR3 nucleotides: TGTGCCAGCAGTTCATTCCCCCCTGGCAATGAGCAGTTCTTC. Its protein is CASSSFPPGNEQFF.

V is TRBV3-1 and J is TRBJ2-5; 11 positions agree with TRBD2. After removal of 0 bases from V and 4 bases from J, the junction contained 4 bases not matched to a gene. This CDR3 has 16 residues. Germline V gene lookup returns CDR1 LGHDT and CDR2 YNNKEL (reference sequence). The CDR3 region is CASSQDGTSGLETQYF. DNA for the CDR3: TGTGCCAGCAGCCAAGACGGGACTAGCGGTTTAGAGACCCAGTACTTC.

V and J are TRBV11-2 and TRBJ2-7; D is possibly TRBD1 (6 bases). The CDR3 consists of 16 residues. V gave up 5 bases and J gave up 3 bases, with 20 bases separating them. CDR1 is SGHAT and CDR2 is FQNNGV in the germline V gene. CDR3: CASSPIDRKGIYEQYF. The CDR3 coding sequence is TGTGCCAGCAGCCCTATAGACAGGAAGGGAATCTACGAGCAGTACTTC.

The chain employs TRBV20-1 and TRBJ1-6; TRBD1 might be the D (5 bases). The CDR3 runs 13 residues. Trimming took off 5 bases at V and 6 bases at J, with 11 bases between the two ends. Germline CDR1 and CDR2: DFQATT and SNEGSKA (reference sequence). In nucleotides, the CDR3 is TGCAGTGCTTACTCGACAGCTAATTCACCCCTCCACTTT. The encoded protein is CSAYSTANSPLHF.

This chain joins TRBV7-2 and TRBJ2-5; TRBD2 aligns across 13 bases. V dropped 4 bases and J dropped 7; count of bases not matched to a gene: 6. Germline CDR1 and CDR2: SGHTA and FQGNSA. The CDR3 is 15 residues long. CDR3 coding DNA: TGTGCCAGCAGCTCCGGGACTAGCGGGGCCCTGACCCAGTACTTC. It yields the protein CASSSGTSGALTQYF.